Below, 22 T cell receptor beta chains from the same sample are listed, as sequenced in a study of blood T cell repertoires in COVID-19. The method was immunoSEQ multiplex PCR; TCRdb's version includes in-frame clones alone and lacks a portion of them. Among more than 80,000 clones listed, around nine tenths were seen once. The specimen was peripheral blood. Receptors were obtained from a woman aged 60-75 years with COVID-19, enrolled during active disease.

J is TRBJ1-3 and V is TRBV19, with D unclear. Trimming stripped 5 bases from V and 4 bases from J, with 15 bases between. CDR3 length: 15 amino acids. Germline lookup yields CDR1 LNHDA and CDR2 SQIVND (reference sequence). The CDR3 sequence is CASSPVEATGNTIYF. CDR3 in DNA: TGTGCCAGTAGTCCAGTGGAGGCTACAGGAAACACCATATATTTT. Supplemented by reference TRBV19 and TRBJ1-3, the full variable domain reads DGGITQSPKYLFRKEGQNVTLSCEQNLNHDAMYWYRQDPGQGLRLIYYSQIVNDFQKGDIAEGYSVSREKKESFPLTVTSAQKNPTAFYLCASSPVEATGNTIYFGEGSWLTVV.

This rearrangement joins TRBV6-5 to TRBJ2-7; D might be TRBD1 (5 bases). This CDR3 is 16 amino acids long. V gave up 2 bases and J gave up 0 bases, with 14 bases separating them. CDR1 is MNHEY, CDR2 SVGAGI, per germline. The CDR3 sequence: CASSYRGWGSSYEQYF. Written as DNA, the CDR3 is TGTGCCAGCAGTTACCGCGGCTGGGGCAGCTCCTACGAGCAGTACTTC.

This chain joins TRBV19 and TRBJ1-2; a possible D gene is TRBD1 (5 bases). V was shortened by 0 bases and J by 7 bases, with 18 bases between the two germline ends. This CDR3 is 16 amino acids long. Per the germline V gene, CDR1 is LNHDA and CDR2 is SQIVND (reference sequence). CDR3 protein: CASSIDLIGTGAGYTF. Here the CDR3 DNA reads TGTGCCAGTAGTATAGATCTTATCGGCACAGGCGCTGGCTACACCTTC.

V and J are TRBV4-1 and TRBJ1-1, with D perhaps matching TRBD1 (6 bases). This CDR3 has 15 residues. Germline-derived CDR1 and CDR2 are MGHRA and YSYEKL. Trimming took off 0 bases at V and 4 bases at J, with 12 bases between the two ends. For the CDR3, the DNA is TGCGCCAGCAGCCAAGATCCACAGGGAGTCACTGAAGCTTTCTTT. Translating gives CASSQDPQGVTEAFF.

This CDR3 is CSAYGQGKAFF. CDR3 coding DNA: TGCAGTGCCTATGGACAGGGGAAAGCTTTCTTT. V usage is TRBV20-1 and J usage is TRBJ1-1, with 9 bases fitting TRBD1. V gave up 6 bases and J gave up 9 bases; unmatched junction bases: 5. The CDR3 is 11 amino acids. Germline V gives CDR1 DFQATT, CDR2 SNEGSKA (reference sequence).

This chain uses TRBV20-1 with TRBJ1-1; TRBD1 is a possible D gene (5 bases). Germline V gene sequence: CDR1 DFQATT, CDR2 SNEGSKA (reference sequence). V was cut by 1 base and J by 8 bases, with 8 bases left in between. This CDR3 is 11 amino acids long. The CDR3 sequence is CSARGDSEAFF. CDR3 nucleotides: TGCAGTGCTAGAGGTGACAGCGAAGCTTTCTTT.

The V and J genes are TRBV11-2 and TRBJ2-7, with no clear D. V dropped 0 bases and J dropped 3 bases, with 6 bases sitting between them. Germline V gene sequence: CDR1 SGHAT, CDR2 FQNNGV. CDR3 length: 13 amino acids. The CDR3 DNA follows: TGTGCCAGCAGCTTAGATTCTGTCTACGAGCAGTACTTC. Its protein product is CASSLDSVYEQYF.

The chain is built from TRBV7-8 and TRBJ1-2, with D possibly being TRBD1 (5 bases). The CDR3 has 16 residues. V shed 5 bases and J shed 8 bases, with 24 bases lying between them. Germline CDR1 is SGHVS and CDR2 is FQNEAQ. CDR3 protein: CASSISSGPRRGGYTF. In DNA form, the CDR3 reads TGTGCCAGCAGCATCTCGTCCGGGCCGCGACGGGGGGGCTACACCTTC. Combining the CDR3 with reference TRBV7-8 and TRBJ1-2 gives the whole variable domain GAGVSQSPRYKVAKRGQDVALRCDPISGHVSLFWYQQALGQGPEFLTYFQNEAQLDKSGLPSDRFFAERPEGSVSTLKIQRTQQEDSAVYLCASSISSGPRRGGYTFGSGTRLTVV.

The chain recombines TRBV5-1 with TRBJ2-1, with 10 bases fitting TRBD2. V lost 2 bases, J lost 7 bases, and 6 bases stayed unmatched. The CDR3 is made up of 15 amino acids. Germline CDR1 SGHRS, CDR2 YFSETQ. CDR3 protein: CASSLGLAGVNEQFF. The DNA of the CDR3 is TGCGCCAGCAGCTTAGGGCTAGCGGGGGTTAATGAGCAGTTCTTC.

The chain joins TRBV28 to TRBJ1-2; possibly TRBD1 for D (6 bases). The CDR3 length is 13 residues. V was clipped by 8 bases and J by 4 bases, with 14 bases between them. Per germline, CDR1 MDHEN and CDR2 SYDVKM. The CDR3 DNA sequence: TGTGCCAGCGCGATACAGGGTGCCTATGGCTACACCTTC. It yields the protein CASAIQGAYGYTF.

This clone was seen a few times. The J gene is TRBJ1-6, the V gene TRBV4-1; 9 bases are a match to TRBD1. This CDR3 is built from 15 residues. V gave up 1 base and J gave up 9 bases; unmatched junction bases: 4. Germline CDR1 MGHRA, CDR2 YSYEKL. The CDR3 loop reads CASSQGGQGTSPLHF. The CDR3 bases are TGCGCCAGCAGCCAAGGGGGACAGGGAACTTCACCCCTCCACTTT.

This sequence joins TRBV4-2 and TRBJ1-2; D call uncertain. This CDR3 has 16 residues. CDR1 is LGHNA, CDR2 YNFKEQ, per germline. Trimming took 1 base from V and 1 from J, leaving 13 bases between them. The CDR3 loop is CASSQAAVEGNYGYTF. Written as DNA, the CDR3 is TGTGCCAGCAGCCAAGCTGCTGTTGAGGGTAACTATGGCTACACCTTC.

This chain joins TRBV29-1 and TRBJ2-1, with 7 bases identical to TRBD1. The germline gives CDR1 SQVTM, CDR2 ANQGSEA. The CDR3 totals 12 residues. V dropped 7 bases and J dropped 7; count of bases not matched to a gene: 7. The CDR3 DNA follows: TGCAGCGCCAGGGGGTTTAGGAATGAGCAGTTCTTC. Translation: CSARGFRNEQFF.

The chain carries TRBV5-1 and TRBJ2-3; 8 bases match TRBD1. The trim removed 4 bases at V and 1 base at J, leaving 5 bases unmatched. CDR1 SGHRS and CDR2 YFSETQ come from the germline V gene. This CDR3 spans 15 amino acids. The CDR3 region has the DNA TGCGCCAGCAGCGCCGGACAGGGAGGCACAGATACGCAGTATTTT. This codes for CASSAGQGGTDTQYF.

The chain combines TRBV7-2 with TRBJ2-7; D not resolved. V shed 5 bases and J shed 1 base, with 15 bases lying between them. This CDR3 comprises 15 residues. Germline values: CDR1 SGHTA, CDR2 FQGNSA. The CDR3 DNA sequence: TGTGCCAGCAGCCAACGACGGAGCAGATCCTACGAGCAGTACTTC. This translates into CASSQRRSRSYEQYF.

The chain links TRBV10-3 to TRBJ2-3, with TRBD2 identical over 13 bases. Germline assignment: CDR1 ENHRY and CDR2 SYGVKD. V was pared by 6 bases and J by 0 bases, with 6 bases of the junction left unmatched. This CDR3 has 17 residues. CDR3 loop: CAISETSGRPSTDTQYF. CDR3 bases: TGTGCCATCAGCGAGACTAGCGGGAGGCCTAGCACAGATACGCAGTATTTT.

The chain has TRBV19 and TRBJ1-6; tentatively, D is TRBD1 (5 bases). With 9 bases removed from V and 6 bases from J, the gap between germline ends came to 15 bases. The V gene's germline CDR1 is LNHDA and CDR2 SQIVND (reference sequence). The CDR3 spans 14 residues. CDR3 in amino acids: CASKPGTFNSPLHF. In DNA form, the CDR3 reads TGTGCCAGCAAGCCCGGGACTTTTAATTCACCCCTCCACTTT.

The CDR3 coding sequence is TGTGCCAGCAGGAGGGGGGGGGTGAGCAATCAGCCCCAGCATTTT. Translated: CASRRGGVSNQPQHF. The genes are TRBV2 and TRBJ1-5, with a tentative D call TRBD1 (6 bases). CDR1 is SNHLY, CDR2 FYNNEI, per germline. The CDR3 consists of 15 residues. V was shortened by 6 bases and J by 1 base, with 13 bases between the two germline ends.

This clone was seen a few times. V gene TRBV24-1 combines with J gene TRBJ2-1; 7 bases match TRBD1. V was pared by 3 bases and J by 13 bases, with 8 bases of the junction left unmatched. The CDR3 is 13 amino acids. The germline V gene has CDR1 KGHDR and CDR2 SFDVKD. The CDR3 DNA follows: TGTGCCACCAGTGATACAGGGGCTCTGTACCAGTTCTTC. Translating gives CATSDTGALYQFF.

The gene calls are TRBV7-2 and TRBJ2-4, with D unclear. This CDR3 has 19 amino acids. The germline CDR1 and CDR2 sequences are SGHTA and FQGNSA. V was pared by 1 base and J by 0 bases, with 19 bases between. This CDR3 reads CASSLVWAEPSLAKNIQYF. CDR3 DNA: TGTGCCAGCAGCTTAGTTTGGGCAGAACCATCTCTAGCCAAAAACATTCAGTACTTC.

This clone appeared a single time. The chain employs TRBV7-6 and TRBJ1-4, with D possibly matching TRBD1 (5 bases). Germline CDR1 SGHVS, CDR2 FNYEAQ. Trimming stripped 1 base from V and 6 bases from J, with 27 bases between. This CDR3 comprises 20 residues. The CDR3 bases are TGTGCCAGCAGCTTAGTTCGAGTCGGTAAAGAGGGACTGCCTCATGAAAAACTGTTTTTT. This sequence encodes CASSLVRVGKEGLPHEKLFF.

In this sample, this clone turned up a few times. The rearrangement links TRBV4-1 to TRBJ1-2; D remains ambiguous. Germline CDR1 MGHRA, CDR2 YSYEKL. The CDR3 has 16 amino acids. V dropped 4 bases and J dropped 2 bases, with 17 bases sitting between them. This CDR3 reads CASSPFPGGSNYGYTF. The CDR3 DNA follows: TGCGCCAGCAGCCCTTTTCCGGGAGGTTCCAACTATGGCTACACCTTC.